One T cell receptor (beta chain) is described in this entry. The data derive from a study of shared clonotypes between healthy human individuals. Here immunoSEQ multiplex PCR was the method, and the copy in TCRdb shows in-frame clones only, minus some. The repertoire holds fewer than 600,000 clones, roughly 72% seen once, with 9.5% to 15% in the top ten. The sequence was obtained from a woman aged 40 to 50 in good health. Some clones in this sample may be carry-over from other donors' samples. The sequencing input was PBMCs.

This CDR3 is CASSQLAGAAYEQYF. The CDR3 DNA reads TGTGCCAGCAGCCAACTAGCGGGAGCGGCCTACGAGCAGTACTTC. The rearrangement links TRBV14 to TRBJ2-7; the match to TRBD2 covers 10 bases. After removal of 2 bases from V and 2 bases from J, the junction contained 3 bases not matched to a gene. Looked up from germline, CDR1 is SGHDN and CDR2 is FVKESK. This CDR3 comprises 15 residues.